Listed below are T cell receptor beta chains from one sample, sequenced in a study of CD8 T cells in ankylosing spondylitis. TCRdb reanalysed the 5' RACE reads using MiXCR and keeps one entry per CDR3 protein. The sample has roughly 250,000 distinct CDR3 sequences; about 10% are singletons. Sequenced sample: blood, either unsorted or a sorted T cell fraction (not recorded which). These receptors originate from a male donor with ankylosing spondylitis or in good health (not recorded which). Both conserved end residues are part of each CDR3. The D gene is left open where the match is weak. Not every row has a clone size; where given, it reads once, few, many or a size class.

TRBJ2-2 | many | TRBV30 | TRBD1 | TGTGCCTGGAGTGCCCGGGACAGGAGGGCCGGGGAGCTGTTTTTT | CAWSARDRRAGELFF
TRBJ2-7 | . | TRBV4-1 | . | TGCGCCAGCAGCCAAGTCCCTCTCCCTGCCTACGAGCAGTACTTC | CASSQVPLPAYEQYF
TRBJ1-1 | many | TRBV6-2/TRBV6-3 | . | TGTGCCAGCAGTTACGAAGGGCTAGAAGCTTTCTTT | CASSYEGLEAFF
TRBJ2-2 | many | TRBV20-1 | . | TGCAGTGCTAGAGACCGCCGTCTTTCGGCCGGGGAGCTGTTTTTT | CSARDRRLSAGELFF
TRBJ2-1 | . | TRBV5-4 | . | TGTGCCAGCAGCTTCGGGCTCGGGTGCAATGAGCAGTTCTTC | CASSFGLGCNEQFF
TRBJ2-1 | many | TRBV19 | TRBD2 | TGTGCCAGTAGTACACTAGCGGGGGGATACAATGAGCAGTTCTTC | CASSTLAGGYNEQFF
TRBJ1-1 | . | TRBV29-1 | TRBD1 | TGCAGCGTCCCGACCGGACAGGGAGGAACTGAAGCTTTCTTT | CSVPTGQGGTEAFF
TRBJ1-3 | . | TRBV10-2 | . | TGCGCCAGCAGTGATGAGGCCTCTGGAAACACCATATATTTT | CASSDEASGNTIYF
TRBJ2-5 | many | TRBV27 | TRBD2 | TGTGCCAGCAGTCCCTCGACTAGCGGGATATACAAAGCAGAGACCCAGTACTTC | CASSPSTSGIYKAETQYF
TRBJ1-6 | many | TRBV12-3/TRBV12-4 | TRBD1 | TGTGCCAGCAGGGGGCAGGGGGGGAGTTCACCCCTCCACTTT | CASRGQGGSSPLHF
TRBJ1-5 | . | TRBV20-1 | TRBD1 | TGCAGTGCTAGCGCTAGGACAGGGGACAATCAGCCCCAGCATTTT | CSASARTGDNQPQHF
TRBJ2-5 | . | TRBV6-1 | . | TGTGCCAGCAGTGAATCCCGAAGCCAAGAGACCCAGTACTTC | CASSESRSQETQYF
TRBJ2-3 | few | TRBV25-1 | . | TGTGCCAGCAGTGACCACGGGAGGGGGCCAGATACGCAGTATTTT | CASSDHGRGPDTQYF
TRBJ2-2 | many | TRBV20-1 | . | TGCAGTGCTAGAGATCACGAGAACACCGGGGAGCTGTTTTTT | CSARDHENTGELFF
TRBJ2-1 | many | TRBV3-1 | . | TGTGCCAGCAGCCAATACGGGTTTAGCTCCTACAATGAGCAGTTCTTC | CASSQYGFSSYNEQFF
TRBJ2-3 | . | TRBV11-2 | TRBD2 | TGTGCCAGCAGCTTTGGTGTAGCGGGGGGCACAGATACGCAGTATTTT | CASSFGVAGGTDTQYF
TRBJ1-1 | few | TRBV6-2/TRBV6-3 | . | TGTGCCAGCAGTTACTTGACAGAAGGGGCTGAAGCTTTCTTT | CASSYLTEGAEAFF
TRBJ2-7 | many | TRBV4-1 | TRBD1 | TGCGCCAGCAGCCCTCGGGACAGGGAGTCTGACGAGCAGTACTTC | CASSPRDRESDEQYF
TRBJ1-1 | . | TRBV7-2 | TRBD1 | TGTGCCAGCAGCTCAGAGGGACAGGGGGTTACTGAAGCTTTCTTT | CASSSEGQGVTEAFF
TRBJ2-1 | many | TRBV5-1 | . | TGCGCCAGCAGCTTCAATCCTGGCTCCTACAATGAGCAGTTCTTC | CASSFNPGSYNEQFF
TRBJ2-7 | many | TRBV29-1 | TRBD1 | TGCAGCGCTGGGACCGGGACAGGGGGCTACGAGCAGTACTTC | CSAGTGTGGYEQYF
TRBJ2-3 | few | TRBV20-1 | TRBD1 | TGCAGTGCTAACCTGGGACAGGGGGCGGATACGCAGTATTTT | CSANLGQGADTQYF
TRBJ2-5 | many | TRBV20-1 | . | TGCAGTGCCCAGGAGAACAGGCAAGAGACCCAGTACTTC | CSAQENRQETQYF
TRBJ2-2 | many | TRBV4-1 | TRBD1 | TGCGCCAGCAGCCCGGGACAGGGTGGCACCGGGGAGCTGTTTTTT | CASSPGQGGTGELFF
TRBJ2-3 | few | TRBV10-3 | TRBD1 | TGTGCCATCAGACCGGGACAGATCACAGATACGCAGTATTTT | CAIRPGQITDTQYF
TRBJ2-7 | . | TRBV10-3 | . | TGTGCCATCAGTGGGCAGGGCTACGAGCAGTACTTC | CAISGQGYEQYF
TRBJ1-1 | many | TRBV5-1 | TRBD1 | TGCGCCAGCAGCTTCCTGACAGGGATTAACACTGAAGCTTTCTTT | CASSFLTGINTEAFF
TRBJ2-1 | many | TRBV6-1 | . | TGTGCCAGCCCCGCCGGGGACCCTCTCAATGAGCAGTTCTTC | CASPAGDPLNEQFF
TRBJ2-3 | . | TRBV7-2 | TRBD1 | TGTGCCAGCAGCTTGGCCGGGACAGTCGGGAAAGATACGCAGTATTTT | CASSLAGTVGKDTQYF
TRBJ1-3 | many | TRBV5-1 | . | TGCGCCAGCAGCTCGAAGGGGGATGGAAACACCATATATTTT | CASSSKGDGNTIYF
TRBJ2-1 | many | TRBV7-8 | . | TGTGCCAGCAGCTTAGGGCAAGTCTACAATGAGCAGTTCTTC | CASSLGQVYNEQFF
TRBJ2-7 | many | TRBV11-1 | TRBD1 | TGTGCCAGCAGCTCGCCGGGACAGGGCTATATTAGCTCCTACGAGCAGTACTTC | CASSSPGQGYISSYEQYF
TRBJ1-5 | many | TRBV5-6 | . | TGTGCCAGCAGCCTCAGACAGAGCCAGGGGCCCCAGCATTTT | CASSLRQSQGPQHF
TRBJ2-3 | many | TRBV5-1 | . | TGCGCCAGCACCGACGGCCCAAGCACAGATACGCAGTATTTT | CASTDGPSTDTQYF
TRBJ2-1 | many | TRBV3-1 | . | TGTGCCAGCAGCCAAGCTCTGGGGTCCTACAATGAGCAGTTCTTC | CASSQALGSYNEQFF